Here is one T cell receptor (beta chain) with its context. The antigen is unknown. There are 13 residues in the CDR3. The V end was cut by 5 bases, the J end by 4 bases, with 12 bases between. CDR1 and CDR2 from the germline V gene are GTSNPN and SVGIG (reference sequence). Random hexamers primed reverse transcription of about 0.5 to 1 ug RNA. The CDR3 of TCR beta was amplified by immunoSEQ multiplex PCR across 54 Vbeta and 13 Jbeta. TCRdb analysed the immunoSEQ multiplex PCR reads with MiXCR anew, one entry per CDR3 protein. The repertoire holds under 150,000 distinct CDR3 sequences, approximately 95% seen once, with 0.13% to 0.15% in the top ten. This record belongs to a study of CD8 T cells in Susac syndrome. Study-wide results and limits: The CD4+ T cell repertoires that were profiled in Susac syndrome showed no clonal expansion.

As judged by recently defined diagnostic criteria, patients with Susac syndrome had definite or probable disease. Sequenced material: CD4+ T cells from PBMCs. The V call is TRBV30, the J call TRBJ2-1; D not resolved. The source of this sequence is a human donor with Susac syndrome. The CDR3, as DNA: TGTGCCTGGGCCCCACGGGCGTACAATGAGCAGTTCTTC. It encodes CAWAPRAYNEQFF.